This T cell receptor (beta chain) was documented in a study of cytomegalovirus exposure and HLA in healthy donors. In this sample, this clone turned up once. The length of the CDR3 is 13 residues. From germline, CDR1 is SNHLY and CDR2 FYNNEI. Trimming shortened V by 8 bases and J by 5 bases, and 15 bases separated the two germline ends. Primers for the PCR totalled 60 Vbeta and 13 Jbeta. Sequencing used immunoSEQ multiplex PCR; TCRdb keeps in-frame clones, though not all of them. The table has approximately 160,000 clones, over 65% seen once. The TCR was taken from a man between 18 and 35 years old in good health and CMV-seropositive. This chain joins TRBV2 and TRBJ1-2; D unresolved. The sequencing input was PBMCs. This CDR3 is CASSAVRPYGYTF. The CDR3 region has the DNA TGTGCCAGCTCGGCGGTACGGCCTTATGGCTACACCTTC.